These 32 T cell receptor beta chains were all obtained from the same sample, sequenced in a study of OX40 agonist ivuxolimab in advanced cancers. Sequenced by immunoSEQ multiplex PCR; TCRdb stores in-frame clones only, minus some. The table lists about 80,000 clones, 65% to 90% of them singletons, with approximately 2% in the top ten. This specimen consisted of CD4+ or CD8+ T cells sorted from blood, obtained in a trial of the OX40 agonist ivuxolimab. The receptor source for this set is an adult with an advanced solid tumor such as melanoma, head and neck, liver or kidney cancer.

The chain has TRBV5-6 and TRBJ1-3, with D possibly TRBD1 on 5 matching bases. V was shortened by 2 bases and J by 3 bases, with 12 bases between the two germline ends. Looked up from germline, CDR1 is SGHDT and CDR2 is YYEEEE. This CDR3 comprises 15 residues. Here the CDR3 reads CASSFPRGIGNTIYF. The CDR3, as DNA: TGTGCCAGCAGCTTCCCTCGGGGGATTGGAAACACCATATATTTT.

The table lists this clone with a count of one. The V call is TRBV12-5, the J call TRBJ2-7; possibly TRBD1 for D (5 bases). The CDR3 covers 15 residues. Germline CDR1 is LGHNT and CDR2 is FRNRAP. The V gene lost 2 bases and the J gene lost 0 bases, with 11 bases spanning the gap. CDR3 sequence (DNA): TGTGCTAGTGGTTTGAACCAAGGGGTCTCCTACGAGCAGTACTTC. This sequence encodes CASGLNQGVSYEQYF.

V and J are TRBV5-4 and TRBJ1-5; TRBD1 agrees at 7 bases. Germline V gives CDR1 SGHNT, CDR2 YYREEE (reference sequence). V was clipped by 2 bases and J by 1 base; unmatched bases: 9. The length of the CDR3 is 17 residues. The CDR3 sequence is CASSFTPTGISNQPQHF. For the CDR3, the DNA is TGTGCCAGCAGCTTTACCCCGACAGGGATAAGCAATCAGCCCCAGCATTTT.

The chain has TRBV14 and TRBJ1-1, with unresolved D. CDR1 is SGHDN and CDR2 is FVKESK in the germline V gene. The CDR3 consists of 14 residues. The ends were cut back, 1 base at V and 1 base at J, with 7 bases in the middle. The CDR3 nucleotides read TGTGCCAGCAGCCAAGGTCCCGGGAACACTGAAGCTTTCTTT. This translates into CASSQGPGNTEAFF.

V and J are TRBV6-5 and TRBJ2-7, with D perhaps assigned TRBD1 or TRBD2 (6 bases each). Trimming left V 4 bases short and J 7 bases short, with 17 bases between. Germline V gives CDR1 MNHEY, CDR2 SVGAGI. CDR3 length equals 14 residues. This chain's CDR3 is CASSSQGGMGEQYF. CDR3 nucleotides: TGTGCCAGCAGTTCACAGGGAGGCATGGGGGAGCAGTACTTC.

The gene calls are TRBV5-4 and TRBJ2-7; TRBD1 agrees at 7 bases. CDR1 and CDR2 from the germline V gene are SGHNT and YYREEE (reference sequence). This CDR3 contains 14 residues. V lost 1 base, J lost 6 bases, and 7 bases stayed unmatched. The CDR3 nucleotides are TGTGCCAGCAGCTTGCCGACAGGGCCCGGCGAGCAGTACTTC. Translated: CASSLPTGPGEQYF. Combining the CDR3 with reference TRBV5-4 and TRBJ2-7 gives the whole variable domain ETGVTQSPTHLIKTRGQQVTLRCSSQSGHNTVSWYQQALGQGPQFIFQYYREEENGRGNFPPRFSGLQFPNYSSELNVNALELDDSALYLCASSLPTGPGEQYFGPGTRLTVT.

The chain is built from TRBV6-5 and TRBJ2-5; 14 nucleotides match TRBD2. This CDR3 comprises 15 residues. The germline CDR1 and CDR2 sequences are MNHEY and SVGAGI. Losses at the gene ends were 6 bases for V and 6 bases for J; bases not matched to a gene: 6. The DNA for the CDR3 is TGTGCCAGCAGGGCAGGGACTAGCGGGGGTAAGACCCAGTACTTC. Translation gives CASRAGTSGGKTQYF.

The chain recombines TRBV18 with TRBJ2-7; 12 bases match TRBD2. The trim removed 3 bases at V and 4 bases at J, leaving 1 base unmatched. Germline V lookup: CDR1 KGHSH, CDR2 LQKENI. The CDR3 length is 14 residues. This chain's CDR3 is CASSPGLAGYEQYF. In DNA, the CDR3 is TGTGCCAGCTCACCTGGACTAGCGGGGTACGAGCAGTACTTC.

The chain combines TRBV14 with TRBJ1-1; weak D call: TRBD1 (5 bases). CDR1 SGHDN and CDR2 FVKESK come from the germline V gene. The CDR3 is 14 residues long. V was clipped by 2 bases and J by 4 bases, with 11 bases between them. The CDR3 sequence is CASSQLRGATEAFF. Written as DNA, the CDR3 is TGTGCCAGCAGCCAATTACGCGGGGCCACTGAAGCTTTCTTT.

The chain joins TRBV11-1 to TRBJ1-1; no clear D gene. Germline V lookup: CDR1 SGHAT, CDR2 FQDESV (reference sequence). This CDR3 comprises 13 residues. V lost 5 bases to trimming and J lost 2 bases, with 9 bases between them. CDR3: CASSLWENTEAFF. CDR3 bases: TGTGCCAGCAGCCTATGGGAAAACACTGAAGCTTTCTTT.

The CDR3 is CASSRAGLLNTGELFF. CDR3 coding DNA: TGTGCCAGCAGTCGCGCGGGACTCCTGAACACCGGGGAGCTGTTTTTT. The rearrangement joins TRBV14 to TRBJ2-2, with D tentatively TRBD2 (6 bases). This CDR3 is 16 amino acids long. V was shortened by 6 bases and J by 1 base, with 15 bases between the two germline ends. The germline V gene has CDR1 SGHDN and CDR2 FVKESK.

CDR3 nucleotides: TGTGCCAGCAGCCCCGGGACAGGGAATCAGCCCCAGCATTTT. It translates to CASSPGTGNQPQHF. The gene calls are TRBV7-9 and TRBJ1-5; 9 bases align to TRBD1. From germline, CDR1 is SEHNR and CDR2 FQNEAQ (reference sequence). V lost 5 bases to trimming and J lost 4 bases; unmatched junction nucleotides: 3. The CDR3 runs 14 residues.

As to this clone: This same CDR3 is encoded by further DNA sequences in the sample. The chain joins TRBV19 to TRBJ2-7; tentative D call: TRBD2 (6 bases). The CDR3 has 13 amino acids. CDR1 and CDR2 (germline): LNHDA, SQIVND (reference sequence). Written as DNA, the CDR3 is TGTGCTACCTCCGGGACTTCGAATGGCGAGCAGTACTTC. It specifies CATSGTSNGEQYF.

This clone showed up just a few times. The V gene is TRBV7-2, the J gene TRBJ1-4, with 9 bases identical to TRBD1. The V and J ends lost 2 bases and 8 bases, in that order; junction bases with no gene match: 12. This CDR3 comprises 17 residues. The germline CDR1 and CDR2 sequences are SGHTA and FQGNSA. CDR3 sequence: CASSLFGTGGLGEKLFF. DNA of the CDR3: TGTGCCAGCAGCTTATTCGGAACAGGGGGCTTAGGGGAAAAACTGTTTTTT.

This rearrangement joins TRBV4-1 to TRBJ1-6, with 7 bases aligning to TRBD1. Germline V gene sequence: CDR1 MGHRA, CDR2 YSYEKL. The V gene end was trimmed by 0 bases and the J gene end by 5 bases; junction bases not matched to a gene: 7. There are 17 residues in the CDR3. The CDR3 bases are TGCGCCAGCAGCCAAGATATAAGGGGGCTGGATAATTCACCCCTCCACTTT. Translated: CASSQDIRGLDNSPLHF.

This clone occurred once. The chain combines TRBV4-2 with TRBJ2-2; no reliable D call. The germline V gene encodes CDR1 LGHNA and CDR2 YNFKEQ. The germline V and J ends were trimmed by 4 bases and 2 bases, with 17 bases remaining between them. CDR3 length: 17 residues. CDR3 in amino acids: CASSPPRIRLNTGELFF. The CDR3 bases are TGTGCCAGCAGCCCGCCTCGGATCCGCCTTAACACCGGGGAGCTGTTTTTT.

This clone was seen only a few times. The chain employs TRBV2 and TRBJ1-1, with 9 bases fitting TRBD1. The V gene end was trimmed by 2 bases and the J gene end by 7 bases; junction bases not matched to a gene: 8. This CDR3 comprises 15 residues. CDR1 SNHLY and CDR2 FYNNEI come from the germline V gene. CDR3 in DNA: TGTGCCAGCAGTGAATGGGGACAGGGTTTCGGTGAAGCTTTCTTT. Its translation is CASSEWGQGFGEAFF. Based on the CDR3 plus reference TRBV2 and TRBJ1-1, the full variable domain is EPEVTQTPSHQVTQMGQEVILRCVPISNHLYFYWYRQILGQKVEFLVSFYNNEISEKSEIFDDQFSVERPDGSNFTLKIRSTKLEDSAMYFCASSEWGQGFGEAFFGQGTRLTVV.

The gene calls are TRBV6-5 and TRBJ1-2; no definite D call. Germline-derived CDR1 and CDR2 are MNHEY and SVGAGI. The CDR3 extends over 13 amino acids. Trimming left V 10 bases short and J 4 bases short, with 16 bases between. DNA for the CDR3: TGTGCCACGCAACCTGGGGTTAGCTATGGCTACACCTTC. It encodes CATQPGVSYGYTF.

This clone occurred once. This chain joins TRBV14 and TRBJ1-2; no clear D. Per the germline V gene, CDR1 is SGHDN and CDR2 is FVKESK. V was shortened by 4 bases and J by 4 bases, with 10 bases between the two germline ends. The CDR3 contains 13 residues. The CDR3 coding sequence is TGTGCCAGCAGCCCCGGGCGAACCTATGGCTACACCTTC. It codes for CASSPGRTYGYTF. The full variable domain, its missing parts supplied by reference TRBV14 and TRBJ1-2, is EAGVTQFPSHSVIEKGQTVTLRCDPISGHDNLYWYRRVMGKEIKFLLHFVKESKQDESGMPNNRFLAERTGGTYSTLKVQPAELEDSGVYFCASSPGRTYGYTFGSGTRLTVV.

The V call is TRBV4-3, the J call TRBJ2-1; 9 bases match TRBD2. This CDR3 has 15 amino acids. Germline loops: CDR1 LGHNA, CDR2 YSLEER. Germline trimming cut 4 bases from V and 6 bases from J; bases unmatched to any gene: 7. This CDR3 reads CASSRIAGDTNEQFF. The CDR3 bases are TGCGCCAGCAGCCGTATAGCGGGAGATACCAATGAGCAGTTCTTC.

V usage is TRBV2 and J usage is TRBJ1-5, with D maybe TRBD1 (5 bases). With 5 bases removed from V and 0 bases from J, the gap between germline ends came to 23 bases. Germline values: CDR1 SNHLY, CDR2 FYNNEI. There are 19 residues in the CDR3. CDR3 DNA sequence: TGTGCCAGCAGTCGAACAGCCCAGGGAACTGCTTATAGCAATCAGCCCCAGCATTTT. This gives the protein CASSRTAQGTAYSNQPQHF.

The V gene is TRBV13, the J gene TRBJ1-5; 7 nucleotides match TRBD1. The CDR3 spans 14 residues. CDR1 and CDR2 (germline): PRHDT, FYEKMQ (reference sequence). J lost 7 bases, V lost 4 bases, and 7 bases had no gene match. The CDR3 DNA is TGTGCCAGCAGCTCACGACAGGGCGGACAGCCCCAGCATTTT. Residues: CASSSRQGGQPQHF. The complete variable domain, with remaining parts taken from reference TRBV13 and TRBJ1-5, reads AAGVIQSPRHLIKEKRETATLKCYPIPRHDTVYWYQQGPGQDPQFLISFYEKMQSDKGSIPDRFSAQQFSDYHSELNMSSLELGDSALYFCASSSRQGGQPQHFGDGTRLSIL.

The chain employs TRBV29-1 and TRBJ1-4; no firm D call. The CDR3 covers 12 residues. The V and J ends lost 4 bases and 2 bases respectively, with 5 bases between them. In germline, CDR1 is SQVTM, CDR2 ANQGSEA. The CDR3 DNA reads TGCAGCGTTGGGGTCACTAATGAAAAACTGTTTTTT. It translates to CSVGVTNEKLFF. The variable domain in full, with the rest retrieved from reference TRBV29-1 and TRBJ1-4, is SAVISQKPSRDICQRGTSLTIQCQVDSQVTMMFWYRQQPGQSLTLIATANQGSEATYESGFVIDKFPISRPNLTFSTLTVSNMSPEDSSIYLCSVGVTNEKLFFGSGTQLSVL.

This clone is a singleton in its sample. The chain combines TRBV6-5 with TRBJ1-4; 11 positions agree with TRBD1. The ends lost 8 bases at V and 8 bases at J; junction bases unmatched: 1. In germline, CDR1 is MNHEY, CDR2 SVGAGI. The CDR3 runs 12 residues. The CDR3 sequence: CASGDRGEKLFF. The CDR3, as DNA: TGTGCCAGCGGGGACAGGGGGGAAAAACTGTTTTTT.

CDR3 DNA: TGTGCCAGTAGTAATCCATCCAGGGTCTCTGGGGCCAACGTCCTGACTTTC. Its protein is CASSNPSRVSGANVLTF. The chain employs TRBV19 and TRBJ2-6, with D maybe TRBD1 (5 bases). V was clipped by 4 bases and J by 0 bases, with 13 bases between them. Looked up from germline, CDR1 is LNHDA and CDR2 is SQIVND (reference sequence). CDR3 length equals 17 residues.

The chain has TRBV11-2 and TRBJ2-7; TRBD1 matches 7 bases. J gave up 5 bases and V 5 bases, and 12 bases lay outside the gene matches. This CDR3 contains 15 residues. Germline CDR1 SGHAT, CDR2 FQNNGV. CDR3 sequence reads: CASSPPRQGFNEQYF. Here the CDR3 DNA reads TGTGCCAGCAGCCCCCCTCGACAGGGTTTCAACGAGCAGTACTTC.

The chain employs TRBV7-8 and TRBJ2-1; possible D gene TRBD1, 6 bases. The ends were cut back, 6 bases at V and 0 bases at J, with 12 bases in the middle. Germline CDR1 is SGHVS and CDR2 is FQNEAQ. The CDR3 runs to 15 residues. CDR3 sequence (DNA): TGTGCCAGCAGATCCGGGACACGCTCCTACAATGAGCAGTTCTTC. It yields the protein CASRSGTRSYNEQFF.

The chain has TRBV28 and TRBJ2-5; no definite D call. There are 13 residues in the CDR3. Per germline, CDR1 MDHEN and CDR2 SYDVKM. V was trimmed by 5 bases and J by 5 bases, leaving 12 bases between them. CDR3 region: CASSSTEAETQYF. In nucleotides, the CDR3 is TGTGCCAGCAGTAGCACTGAGGCGGAGACCCAGTACTTC.

The genes are TRBV19 and TRBJ1-1; no reliable D call. V lost 7 bases and J 0 bases, leaving 12 bases between the germline ends. Germline CDR1 is LNHDA and CDR2 is SQIVND (reference sequence). The CDR3 has 14 residues. The CDR3 nucleotides are TGTGCCAGTACGTCCGGTCAACTGAACACTGAAGCTTTCTTT. It is translated as CASTSGQLNTEAFF.

The CDR3 region is CASSYFTKTGELFF. The CDR3 bases are TGTGCCAGCAGTTACTTCACAAAGACCGGGGAGCTGTTTTTT. J is TRBJ2-2 and V is TRBV6-5; the D is unclear. Looked up from germline, CDR1 is MNHEY and CDR2 is SVGAGI. Trimming pared 1 base from V and 5 bases from J, leaving 8 bases between. This CDR3 spans 14 amino acids.

V and J are TRBV7-6 and TRBJ1-1; D might be TRBD1 (5 bases). V gave up 2 bases and J gave up 2 bases, with 15 bases separating them. There are 16 residues in the CDR3. Germline CDR1 is SGHVS and CDR2 is FNYEAQ. Here the CDR3 DNA reads TGTGCCAGCAGCTTACTCCCCGGGACGGATAACACTGAAGCTTTCTTT. This encodes CASSLLPGTDNTEAFF.

The chain uses TRBV25-1 and TRBJ2-5; TRBD2 is a possible D gene (6 bases). The germline gives CDR1 MGHDK, CDR2 SYGVNS. This CDR3 region has 15 residues. The V end lost 1 base, the J end lost 2 bases, and 11 bases lay between the germline ends. The CDR3 DNA sequence: TGTGCCAGCAGTGAATGGGGGGTGGCACAAGAGACCCAGTACTTC. This translates into CASSEWGVAQETQYF. Filled out from reference TRBV25-1 and TRBJ2-5, the complete variable domain reads EADIYQTPRYLVIGTGKKITLECSQTMGHDKMYWYQQDPGMELHLIHYSYGVNSTEKGDLSSESTVSRIRTEHFPLTLESARPSHTSQYLCASSEWGVAQETQYFGPGTRLLVL.